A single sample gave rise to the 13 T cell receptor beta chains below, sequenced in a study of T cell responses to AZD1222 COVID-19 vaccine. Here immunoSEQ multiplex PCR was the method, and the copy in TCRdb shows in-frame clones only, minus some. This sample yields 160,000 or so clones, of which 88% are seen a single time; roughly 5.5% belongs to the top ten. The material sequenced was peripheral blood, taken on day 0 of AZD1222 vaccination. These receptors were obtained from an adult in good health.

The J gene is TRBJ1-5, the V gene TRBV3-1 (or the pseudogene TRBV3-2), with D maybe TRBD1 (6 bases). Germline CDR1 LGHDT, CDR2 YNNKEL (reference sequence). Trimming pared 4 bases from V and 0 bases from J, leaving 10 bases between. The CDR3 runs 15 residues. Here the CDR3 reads CASSRGTNSNQPQHF. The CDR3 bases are TGTGCCAGCAGCCGCGGGACAAATAGCAATCAGCCCCAGCATTTT.

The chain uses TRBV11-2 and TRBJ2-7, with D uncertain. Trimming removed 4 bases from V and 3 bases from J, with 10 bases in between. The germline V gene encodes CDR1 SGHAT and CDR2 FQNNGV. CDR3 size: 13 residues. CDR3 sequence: CASSSPARYEQYF. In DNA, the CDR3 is TGTGCCAGCAGCTCCCCCGCTCGCTACGAGCAGTACTTC.

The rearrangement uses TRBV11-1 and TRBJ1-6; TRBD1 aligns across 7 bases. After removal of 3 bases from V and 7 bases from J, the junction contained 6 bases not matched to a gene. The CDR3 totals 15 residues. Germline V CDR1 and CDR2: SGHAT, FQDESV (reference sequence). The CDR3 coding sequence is TGTGCCAGCAGCTTCGACAGGGCGGGCAATTCACCCCTCCACTTT. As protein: CASSFDRAGNSPLHF.

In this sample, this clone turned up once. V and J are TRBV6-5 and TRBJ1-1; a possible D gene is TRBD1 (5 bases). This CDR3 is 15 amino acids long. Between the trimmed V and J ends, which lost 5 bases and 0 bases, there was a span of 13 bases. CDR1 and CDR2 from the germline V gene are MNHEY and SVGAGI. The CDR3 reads CASSINRGLNTEAFF. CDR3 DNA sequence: TGTGCCAGCAGTATTAATCGGGGCCTGAACACTGAAGCTTTCTTT.

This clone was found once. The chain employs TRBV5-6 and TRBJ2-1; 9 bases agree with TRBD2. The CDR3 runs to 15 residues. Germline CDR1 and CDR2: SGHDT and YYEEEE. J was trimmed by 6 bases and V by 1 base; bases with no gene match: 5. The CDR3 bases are TGTGCCAGCAGCTTGTCAGCGGGGGGCCGCAATGAGCAGTTCTTC. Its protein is CASSLSAGGRNEQFF.

This chain's CDR3 is CASSIKSGGLYNEQFF. The CDR3, as DNA: TGTGCCAGCAGTATAAAGAGCGGGGGGCTCTACAATGAGCAGTTCTTC. This chain links TRBV28 with TRBJ2-1; TRBD2 matches at 9 bases. This CDR3 spans 16 amino acids. Germline values: CDR1 MDHEN, CDR2 SYDVKM. V trimming: 5 bases; J trimming: 3 bases; junction bases outside the gene matches: 8. The variable domain in full, with the rest retrieved from reference TRBV28 and TRBJ2-1, is DVKVTQSSRYLVKRTGEKVFLECVQDMDHENMFWYRQDPGLGLRLIYFSYDVKMKEKGDIPEGYSVSREKKERFSLILESASTNQTSMYLCASSIKSGGLYNEQFFGPGTRLTVL.

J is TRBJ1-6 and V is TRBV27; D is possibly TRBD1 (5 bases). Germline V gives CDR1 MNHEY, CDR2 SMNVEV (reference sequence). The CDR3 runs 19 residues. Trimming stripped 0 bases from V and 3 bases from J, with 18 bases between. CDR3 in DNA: TGTGCCAGCAGTTTATCGAATCCACAGGTAAACCACTATAATTCACCCCTCCACTTT. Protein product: CASSLSNPQVNHYNSPLHF.

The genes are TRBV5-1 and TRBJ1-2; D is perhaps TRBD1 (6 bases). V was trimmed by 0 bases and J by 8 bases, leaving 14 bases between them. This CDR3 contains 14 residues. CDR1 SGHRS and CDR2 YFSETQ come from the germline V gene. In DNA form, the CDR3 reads TGCGCCAGCAGCTTGGCCACCGGGGGCGAAGGCTACACCTTC. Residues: CASSLATGGEGYTF. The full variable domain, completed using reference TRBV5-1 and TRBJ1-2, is KAGVTQTPRYLIKTRGQQVTLSCSPISGHRSVSWYQQTPGQGLQFLFEYFSETQRNKGNFPGRFSGRQFSNSRSEMNVSTLELGDSALYLCASSLATGGEGYTFGSGTRLTVV.

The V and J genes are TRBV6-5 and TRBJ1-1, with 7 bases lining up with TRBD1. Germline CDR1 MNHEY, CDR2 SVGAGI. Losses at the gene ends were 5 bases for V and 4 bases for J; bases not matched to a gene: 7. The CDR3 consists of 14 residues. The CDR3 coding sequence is TGTGCCAGCAGTCCCGGGACAGCAGCCACTGAAGCTTTCTTT. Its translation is CASSPGTAATEAFF.

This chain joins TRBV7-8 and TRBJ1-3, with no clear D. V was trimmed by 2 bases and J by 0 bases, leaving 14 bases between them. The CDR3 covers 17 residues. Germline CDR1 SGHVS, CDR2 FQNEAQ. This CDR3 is CASSLFGGQSSGNTIYF. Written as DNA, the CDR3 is TGTGCCAGCAGCTTATTCGGAGGCCAGAGCTCTGGAAACACCATATATTTT.

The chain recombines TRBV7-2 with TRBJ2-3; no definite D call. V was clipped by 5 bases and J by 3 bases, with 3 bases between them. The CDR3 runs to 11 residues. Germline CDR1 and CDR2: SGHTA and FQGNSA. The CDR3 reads CASSQTDTQYF. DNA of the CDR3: TGTGCCAGCAGCCAGACAGATACGCAGTATTTT.

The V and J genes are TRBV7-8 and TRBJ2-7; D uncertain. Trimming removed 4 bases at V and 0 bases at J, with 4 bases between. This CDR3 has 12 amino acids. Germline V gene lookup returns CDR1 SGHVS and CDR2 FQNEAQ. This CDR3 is CASSSYSYEQYF. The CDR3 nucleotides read TGTGCCAGCAGCTCATACTCCTACGAGCAGTACTTC. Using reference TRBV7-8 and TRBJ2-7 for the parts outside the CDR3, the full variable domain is GAGVSQSPRYKVAKRGQDVALRCDPISGHVSLFWYQQALGQGPEFLTYFQNEAQLDKSGLPSDRFFAERPEGSVSTLKIQRTQQEDSAVYLCASSSYSYEQYFGPGTRLTVT.

Here the CDR3 reads CASNTGRDSPLHF. DNA of the CDR3: TGTGCCAGCAATACAGGGCGGGATTCACCCCTCCACTTT. V usage is TRBV28 and J usage is TRBJ1-6; tentatively, D is TRBD1 (6 bases). There are 13 residues in the CDR3. V was clipped by 7 bases and J by 8 bases, with 12 bases between them. Germline V gene sequence: CDR1 MDHEN, CDR2 SYDVKM.